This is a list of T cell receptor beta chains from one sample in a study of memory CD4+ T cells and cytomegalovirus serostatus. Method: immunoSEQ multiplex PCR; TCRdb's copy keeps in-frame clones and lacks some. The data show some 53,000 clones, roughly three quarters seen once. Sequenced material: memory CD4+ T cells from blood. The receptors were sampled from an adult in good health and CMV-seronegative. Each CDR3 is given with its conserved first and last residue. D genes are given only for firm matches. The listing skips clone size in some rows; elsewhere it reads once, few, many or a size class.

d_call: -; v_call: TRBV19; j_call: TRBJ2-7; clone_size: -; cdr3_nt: TGTGCCAGTAGACCTATGGGATCCGGAGGCTACGAGCAGTACTTC; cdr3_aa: CASRPMGSGGYEQYF
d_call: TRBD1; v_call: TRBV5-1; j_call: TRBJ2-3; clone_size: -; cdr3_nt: TGCGCCAGCAGCTTGGAAGGGGGCGTCGTAGATACGCAGTATTTT; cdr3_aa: CASSLEGGVVDTQYF
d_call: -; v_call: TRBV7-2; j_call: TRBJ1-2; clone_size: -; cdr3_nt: TGTGCCAGCAGCTTAGAAGGCGCTCCCTATGGCTACACCTTC; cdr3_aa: CASSLEGAPYGYTF
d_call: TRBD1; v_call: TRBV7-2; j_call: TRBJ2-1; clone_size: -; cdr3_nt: TGTGCCAGCAGCTTAGGGACAGGGGTCTACAATGAGCAGTTCTTC; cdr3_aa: CASSLGTGVYNEQFF
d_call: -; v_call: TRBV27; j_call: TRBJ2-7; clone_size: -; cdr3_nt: TGTGCCAGCAGTTTAGCGTCAGGGGGGTATAGCTCCTACGAGCAGTACTTC; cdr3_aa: CASSLASGGYSSYEQYF
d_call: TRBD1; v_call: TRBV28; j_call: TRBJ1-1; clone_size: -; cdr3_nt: TGTGCCAGCAGCTTGGGACAGACTGAAGCTTTCTTT; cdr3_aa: CASSLGQTEAFF
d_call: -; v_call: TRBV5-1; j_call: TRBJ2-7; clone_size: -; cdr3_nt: TGCGCCAGCAGCCTGGACACGGGCGGATCCTACGAGCAGTACTTC; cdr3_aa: CASSLDTGGSYEQYF
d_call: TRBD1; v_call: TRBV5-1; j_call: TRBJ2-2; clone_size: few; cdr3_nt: TGCGCCAGCAGCTCGAGGACAGGGTTGGACACCGGGGAGCTGTTTTTT; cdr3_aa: CASSSRTGLDTGELFF
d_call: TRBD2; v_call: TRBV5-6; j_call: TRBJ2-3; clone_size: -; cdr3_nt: TGTGCCAGCAGCCTGGAGCGGGGACTGACCCCTGTTCAGTATTTT; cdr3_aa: CASSLERGLTPVQYF
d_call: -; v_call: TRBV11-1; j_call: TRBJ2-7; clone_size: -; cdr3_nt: TGTGCCAGCAGCCCCAACCGGGACTACGAGCAGTACTTC; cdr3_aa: CASSPNRDYEQYF
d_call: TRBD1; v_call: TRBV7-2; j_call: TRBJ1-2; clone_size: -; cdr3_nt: TGTGCCAGCAGCTTGGGACAGGGGATAGGCTACACCTTC; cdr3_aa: CASSLGQGIGYTF
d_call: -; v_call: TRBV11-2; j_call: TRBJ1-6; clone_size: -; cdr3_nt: TGTGCCAGCAGCTTAGGAGTGAACTCCTATAATTCACCCCTCCACTTT; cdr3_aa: CASSLGVNSYNSPLHF
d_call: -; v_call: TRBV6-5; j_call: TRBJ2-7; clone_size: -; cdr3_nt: TGTGCCAGCAGCGCGACGGGTACTCTAACCTACGAGCAGTACTTC; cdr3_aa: CASSATGTLTYEQYF
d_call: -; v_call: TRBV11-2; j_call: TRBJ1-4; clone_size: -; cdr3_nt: TGTGCCAGCAGCTCAGGGAGTTATGAAAAACTGTTTTTT; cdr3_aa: CASSSGSYEKLFF
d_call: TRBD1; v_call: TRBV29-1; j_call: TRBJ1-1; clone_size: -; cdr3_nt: TGCAGCGTTGCCAGGGGGCGGGACACTGAAGCTTTCTTT; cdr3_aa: CSVARGRDTEAFF
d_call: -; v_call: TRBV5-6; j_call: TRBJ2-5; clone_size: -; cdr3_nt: TGTGCCAGCAGCCCCGAAGGGGGGGCCGGTGGGGAGACCCAGTACTTC; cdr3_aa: CASSPEGGAGGETQYF
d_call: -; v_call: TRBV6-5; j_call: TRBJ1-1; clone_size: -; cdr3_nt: TGTGCCAGCAGTTACCGGACGGTCGCGTACACTGAAGCTTTCTTT; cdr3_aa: CASSYRTVAYTEAFF
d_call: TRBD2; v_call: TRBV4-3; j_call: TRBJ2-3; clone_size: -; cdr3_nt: TGCGCCAGCAGCCCCCGGGCTAGCGGGGCCCCGGATACGCAGTATTTT; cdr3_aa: CASSPRASGAPDTQYF
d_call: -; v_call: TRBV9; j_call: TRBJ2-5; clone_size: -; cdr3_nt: TGTGCCAGCAGCGAGGGGCCCAGGGGGGCCCAGTACTTC; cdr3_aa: CASSEGPRGAQYF
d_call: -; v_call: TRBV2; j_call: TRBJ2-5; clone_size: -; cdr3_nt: TGTGCCACTGCCGTTCGGGACTCTCAAGAGACCCAGTACTTC; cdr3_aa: CATAVRDSQETQYF
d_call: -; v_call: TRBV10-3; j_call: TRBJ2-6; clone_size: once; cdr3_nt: TGTGCCATTGGACAGTTTCGCTCTGGGGCCAACGTCCTGACTTTC; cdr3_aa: CAIGQFRSGANVLTF
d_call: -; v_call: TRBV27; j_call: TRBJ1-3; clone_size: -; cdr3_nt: TGTGCCAGCAGTTTGAGGGAGACTGGAAACACCATATATTTT; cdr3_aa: CASSLRETGNTIYF
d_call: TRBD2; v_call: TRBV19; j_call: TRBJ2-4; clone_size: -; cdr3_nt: TGTGCCAGTAGTACAGGACTAGCGGGGGGGGAAAACATTCAGTACTTC; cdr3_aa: CASSTGLAGGENIQYF
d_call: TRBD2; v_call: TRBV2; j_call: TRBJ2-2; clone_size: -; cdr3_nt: TGTGCCAGCAGTGCAGGACTAGCGGGGGCCGGGGAGCTGTTTTTT; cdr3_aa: CASSAGLAGAGELFF
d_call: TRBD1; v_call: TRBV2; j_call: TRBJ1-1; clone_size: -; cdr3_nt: TGTGCCAGCAGTCGGTTGACAGGGGGCACTGAAGCTTTCTTT; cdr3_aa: CASSRLTGGTEAFF
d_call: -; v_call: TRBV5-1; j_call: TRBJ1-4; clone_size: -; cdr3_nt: TGCGCCAGCAGCGCCGGACGGGCAACTAATGAAAAACTGTTTTTT; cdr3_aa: CASSAGRATNEKLFF
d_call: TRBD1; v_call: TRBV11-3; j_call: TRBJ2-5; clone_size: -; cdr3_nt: TGTGCCAGCAGCTCTAGACAGGGGGCAGAGACCCAGTACTTC; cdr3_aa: CASSSRQGAETQYF
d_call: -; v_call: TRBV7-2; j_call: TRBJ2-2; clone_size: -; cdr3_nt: TGTGCCAGCAGCTCGGCTAACACCGGGGAGCTGTTTTTT; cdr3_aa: CASSSANTGELFF
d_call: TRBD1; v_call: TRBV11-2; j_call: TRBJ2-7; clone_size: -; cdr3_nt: TGTGCCAGCAGCTCTCCCGGACAGGGTAGGACCTACGAGCAGTACTTC; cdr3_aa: CASSSPGQGRTYEQYF
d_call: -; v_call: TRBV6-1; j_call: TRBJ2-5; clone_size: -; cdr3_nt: TGTGCCAGCAAGGAGGGAATGGAGACCCAGTACTTC; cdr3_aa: CASKEGMETQYF
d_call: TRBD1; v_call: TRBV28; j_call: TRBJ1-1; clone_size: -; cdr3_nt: TGTGCCGGTAACAGGGGGCGAGGGCACACTGAAGCTTTCTTT; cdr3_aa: CAGNRGRGHTEAFF
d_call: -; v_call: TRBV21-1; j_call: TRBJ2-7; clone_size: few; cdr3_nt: TGTGCCAGCAGCAGCCGGGACAGGGGCGAGCAGTACTTC; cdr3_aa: CASSSRDRGEQYF
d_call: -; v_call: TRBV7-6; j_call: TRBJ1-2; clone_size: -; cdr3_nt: TGTGCCAGCAGCTTACTGACAGATACAACTTCTAACTATGGCTACACCTTC; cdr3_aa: CASSLLTDTTSNYGYTF
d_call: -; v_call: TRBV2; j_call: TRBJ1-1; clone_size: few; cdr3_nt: TGTGCCAGCAGTCAGACACGCTGGGAGGGGGCTTTCTTT; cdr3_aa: CASSQTRWEGAFF
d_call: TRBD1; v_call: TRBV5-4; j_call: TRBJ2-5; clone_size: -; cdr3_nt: TGTGCCAGCAGCTTGGACAGGGGACCGCAAGAGACCCAGTACTTC; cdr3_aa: CASSLDRGPQETQYF
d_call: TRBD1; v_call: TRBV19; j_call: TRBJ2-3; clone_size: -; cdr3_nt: TGTGCCAGTAGTGTCCTCCGGGGACAGGGAGTAAATACGCAGTATTTT; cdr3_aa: CASSVLRGQGVNTQYF
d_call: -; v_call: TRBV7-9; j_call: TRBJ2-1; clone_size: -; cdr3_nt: TGTGCCAGCAGCTTACGGTTCCCCAATGAGCAGTTCTTC; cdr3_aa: CASSLRFPNEQFF
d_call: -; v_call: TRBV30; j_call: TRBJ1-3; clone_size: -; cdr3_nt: TGTGCCTGGACCGCACGGTCCGGGGCCGCCATATATTTT; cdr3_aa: CAWTARSGAAIYF
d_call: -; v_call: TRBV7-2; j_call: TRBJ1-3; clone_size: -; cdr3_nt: TGTGCCAGCAGCGCCGGGGTAGCTGGAAACACCATATATTTT; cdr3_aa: CASSAGVAGNTIYF
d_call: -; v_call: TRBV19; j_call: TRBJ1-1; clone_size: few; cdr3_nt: TGTGCCAGTAGGGGGACGTATTTGAACACTGAAGCTTTCTTT; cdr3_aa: CASRGTYLNTEAFF
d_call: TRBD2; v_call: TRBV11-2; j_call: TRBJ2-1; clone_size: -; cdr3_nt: TGTGCCAGCAGCTTAGTGACTAGCGGGGGGTCAGAGTTCTTC; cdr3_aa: CASSLVTSGGSEFF
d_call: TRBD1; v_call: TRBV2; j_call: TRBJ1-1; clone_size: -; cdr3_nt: TGTGCCAGCAGTTCCCTGGACAGGGGAGAGGCTTTCTTT; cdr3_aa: CASSSLDRGEAFF
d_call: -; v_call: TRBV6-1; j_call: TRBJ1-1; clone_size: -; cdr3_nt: TGTGCCAGCAGTGAATCATCTAGGACGGAAGCTTTCTTT; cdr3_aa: CASSESSRTEAFF
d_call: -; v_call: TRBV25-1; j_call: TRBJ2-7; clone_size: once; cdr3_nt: TGTGCCAGCAGTGATTCGGCGGCCTCCTACGAGCAGTACTTC; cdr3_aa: CASSDSAASYEQYF
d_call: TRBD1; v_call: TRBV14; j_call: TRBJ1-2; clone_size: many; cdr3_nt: TGTGCCAGCAGCCGGGACAGGGTTGATGGCTACACCTTC; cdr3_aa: CASSRDRVDGYTF
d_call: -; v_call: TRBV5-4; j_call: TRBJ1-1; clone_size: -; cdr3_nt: TGTGCCAGCAGCTCCGGGACACTGAACACTGAAGCTTTCTTT; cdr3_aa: CASSSGTLNTEAFF